These 17 T cell receptor beta chains were all obtained from the same sample, sequenced in a study of technical replicates of blood from a few donors. Sequenced by immunoSEQ multiplex PCR; TCRdb stores in-frame clones only, minus some. The sample includes 74,000 or so clones, 75% to 95% seen only once; the top ten take under 0.3%. The sequencing sample was made of T cells isolated from PBMCs. All receptors derive from a human donor in good health.

The chain is built from TRBV9 and TRBJ2-7, with 13 bases that match TRBD2. V gave up 0 bases and J gave up 6 bases; unmatched junction bases: 12. This CDR3 is 18 amino acids long. The germline V gene encodes CDR1 SGDLS and CDR2 YYNGEE. In DNA, the CDR3 is TGTGCCAGCAGCGTAGCAACTAGCGGGGGGGCCGAGTTCTCCGAGCAGTACTTC. This sequence encodes CASSVATSGGAEFSEQYF. The variable domain in full, completed from reference TRBV9 and TRBJ2-7, reads DSGVTQTPKHLITATGQRVTLRCSPRSGDLSVYWYQQSLDQGLQFLIQYYNGEERAKGNILERFSAQQFPDLHSELNLSSLELGDSALYFCASSVATSGGAEFSEQYFGPGTRLTVT.

The chain combines TRBV30 with TRBJ1-6, with unresolved D. The CDR3 totals 13 residues. The V gene's germline CDR1 is GTSNPN and CDR2 SVGIG (reference sequence). With 0 bases removed from V and 10 bases from J, the gap between germline ends came to 10 bases. The CDR3 coding sequence is TGTGCCTGGAGTGTACTTCCTTACTCACCCCTCCACTTT. It specifies CAWSVLPYSPLHF.

The chain recombines TRBV10-3 with TRBJ2-1; the match to TRBD2 covers 7 bases. The CDR3 extends over 16 amino acids. V shed 6 bases, J shed 7 bases, and the junction held 15 bases outside the gene matches. The germline V gene has CDR1 ENHRY and CDR2 SYGVKD. The CDR3 sequence is CAIREASGTFSNEQFF. The DNA of the CDR3 is TGTGCCATCAGGGAAGCTAGCGGAACTTTTAGTAATGAGCAGTTCTTC.

The rearrangement joins TRBV19 to TRBJ2-5, with TRBD2 as a possible D gene (6 bases). V lost 8 bases and J lost 3, with 13 bases in between. Germline loops: CDR1 LNHDA, CDR2 SQIVND (reference sequence). The CDR3 length is 13 residues. The CDR3 nucleotides are TGTGCCAGTCGGGACTCCGATAAAGAGACCCAGTACTTC. The encoded protein is CASRDSDKETQYF.

This chain uses TRBV5-6 with TRBJ2-3; 7 bases agree with TRBD2. J lost 7 bases, V lost 3 bases, and 14 bases had no gene match. Germline V lookup: CDR1 SGHDT, CDR2 YYEEEE. This CDR3 spans 16 amino acids. CDR3 DNA: TGTGCCAGCAGCTATAGTCAGGGAGCCGGGAGGTATACGCAGTATTTT. Translating gives CASSYSQGAGRYTQYF.

This clone was seen a single time. The V gene is TRBV19, the J gene TRBJ2-5; the D gene is possibly TRBD1 (6 bases). This CDR3 comprises 13 residues. Trimming took 3 bases from V and 3 from J, leaving 8 bases between them. The germline V gene has CDR1 LNHDA and CDR2 SQIVND (reference sequence). This CDR3 is CASSMGAKETQYF. CDR3 DNA: TGTGCCAGTAGTATGGGGGCTAAAGAGACCCAGTACTTC.

This chain joins TRBV19 and TRBJ1-2; possible D gene TRBD1, 5 bases. Trimming removed 7 bases from V and 4 bases from J, with 19 bases in between. Germline CDR1 and CDR2: LNHDA and SQIVND (reference sequence). The CDR3 sequence is 15 residues long. This chain's CDR3 is CASTRRQGLGYGYTF. In DNA form, the CDR3 reads TGTGCCAGTACCAGAAGGCAGGGACTCGGCTATGGCTACACCTTC.

This chain uses TRBV6-6 with TRBJ1-5; D not certain. This CDR3 is built from 14 residues. Trimming stripped 8 bases from V and 2 bases from J, with 13 bases between. Germline V lookup: CDR1 MNHNY, CDR2 SVGAGI (reference sequence). As DNA, the CDR3 is TGTGCCAGCTCCCGGGAGAACGGCAATCAGCCCCAGCATTTT. This encodes CASSRENGNQPQHF.

The V and J genes are TRBV4-1 and TRBJ2-5, with D unresolved. Trimming stripped 0 bases from V and 4 bases from J, with 12 bases between. This CDR3 comprises 15 residues. Germline values: CDR1 MGHRA, CDR2 YSYEKL. The CDR3 region is CASSQDLLPRETQYF. The CDR3 coding sequence is TGCGCCAGCAGCCAAGACCTCCTCCCCCGAGAGACCCAGTACTTC.

V gene TRBV5-1 combines with J gene TRBJ2-2, with TRBD1 identical over 7 bases. The length of the CDR3 is 15 residues. The germline V gene has CDR1 SGHRS and CDR2 YFSETQ. Trimming took 2 bases from V and 1 from J; bases not matched to a gene: 2. The CDR3 DNA reads TGCGCCAGCAGCTTTCGGGACAGGAACACCGGGGAGCTGTTTTTT. Residues: CASSFRDRNTGELFF.

The chain's CDR3 is CASSPARARGSGEQYF. The CDR3 DNA sequence: TGTGCCAGCAGTCCCGCCCGAGCCAGGGGGTCGGGCGAGCAGTACTTC. The chain has TRBV13 and TRBJ2-7, with 7 nucleotides matching TRBD1. CDR3 size: 16 residues. The germline V gene encodes CDR1 PRHDT and CDR2 FYEKMQ (reference sequence). V lost 6 bases to trimming and J lost 6 bases; unmatched junction nucleotides: 17.

The CDR3 sequence is CASSQVSGKSTDTQYF. CDR3 sequence (DNA): TGCGCCAGCAGCCAAGTTAGCGGGAAGAGCACAGATACGCAGTATTTT. V is TRBV4-1 and J is TRBJ2-3; 8 bases match TRBD2. The CDR3 consists of 16 residues. Germline values: CDR1 MGHRA, CDR2 YSYEKL. The V segment lost 1 base and the J segment 0 bases; nucleotides outside the gene matches: 3.

This chain connects TRBV19 to TRBJ1-4; D gene uncertain. Trimming removed 4 bases at V and 6 bases at J, with 9 bases between. CDR1 and CDR2 from the germline V gene are LNHDA and SQIVND (reference sequence). The CDR3 runs to 13 residues. The CDR3 region is CASSRNPDEKLFF. As DNA, the CDR3 is TGTGCCAGTAGTAGAAACCCGGATGAAAAACTGTTTTTT.

J is TRBJ2-1 and V is TRBV29-1; a possible D gene is TRBD1 (5 bases). The V end lost 0 bases, the J end lost 2 bases, and 11 bases lay between the germline ends. The CDR3 contains 15 residues. Germline lookup yields CDR1 SQVTM and CDR2 ANQGSEA. The DNA for the CDR3 is TGCAGCGTTGAAGATCTGGGCAGGGCCTACAATGAGCAGTTCTTC. Translated, it gives CSVEDLGRAYNEQFF.

The chain is built from TRBV5-3 and TRBJ1-2; D possibly corresponds to TRBD1 (6 bases). TRBV5-3 is identified as an open reading frame with a role that is uncertain. V shed 5 bases and J shed 0 bases, with 17 bases lying between them. The CDR3 consists of 16 residues. CDR3 sequence (DNA): TGTGCCAGAAGACCGTCAACAGGGCGCCCTAACTATGGCTACACCTTC. This codes for CARRPSTGRPNYGYTF.

The chain couples TRBV6-4 to TRBJ2-2, with a possible D match to TRBD1 (6 bases). This CDR3 has 17 amino acids. From germline, CDR1 is MRHNA and CDR2 SNTAGT. Trimming left V 4 bases short and J 2 bases short, with 17 bases between. The CDR3 DNA is TGTGCCAGCAGTGTATCCGGGACAAGCTATAACACCGGGGAGCTGTTTTTT. This sequence encodes CASSVSGTSYNTGELFF.

The rearrangement joins TRBV5-6 to TRBJ1-4; 7 bases are a match to TRBD1. Germline V gene data show CDR1 as SGHDT and CDR2 as YYEEEE. V trimming: 2 bases; J trimming: 8 bases; junction bases outside the gene matches: 6. The CDR3 consists of 14 residues. CDR3 amino acids: CASSLQGLEEKLFF. CDR3 coding DNA: TGTGCCAGCAGCTTACAGGGGCTCGAAGAAAAACTGTTTTTT.